These T cell receptor beta chains were read from a single sample in a study of cytomegalovirus exposure and HLA in healthy donors. Sequencing used immunoSEQ multiplex PCR; TCRdb keeps in-frame clones, though not all of them. Of some 150,000 clones detected, just over 85% appear once; the ten largest clones hold 7.9%. Sample: PBMCs. The source of these receptors is a woman between 18 and 29 years old in good health and CMV-seropositive. CDR3s include the opening cysteine and the closing phenylalanine or tryptophan. The D gene is left open where the match is weak. Rows may omit the clone size; those that give it use once, few, many or a size class.

v_gene,j_gene,d_gene,abundance,CDR3aa,CDR3nt
TRBV7-3,TRBJ1-1,-,once,CASSSRGGKEAFF,TGTGCCAGCAGCTCCCGAGGCGGGAAAGAAGCTTTCTTT
TRBV15,TRBJ2-2,-,-,CATSSLIGGTGELFF,TGTGCCACCAGCAGCCTAATAGGAGGGACCGGGGAGCTGTTTTTT
TRBV13,TRBJ2-1,-,many,CASSFRSSYNEQFF,TGTGCCAGCAGCTTCAGAAGCTCCTACAATGAGCAGTTCTTC
TRBV4-1,TRBJ2-5,-,-,CASSLLPGYQETQYF,TGCGCCAGCAGTCTTCTTCCGGGATACCAAGAGACCCAGTACTTC
TRBV30,TRBJ1-1,TRBD1,-,CAWSGGQGIGMNTEAFF,TGTGCCTGGAGTGGAGGACAGGGGATAGGGATGAACACTGAAGCTTTCTTT
TRBV4-2,TRBJ1-5,-,-,CASSQGQGNQPQHF,TGTGCCAGCAGCCAAGGGCAGGGGAATCAGCCCCAGCATTTT
TRBV18,TRBJ2-7,TRBD1,once,CASSPTGGAREQYF,TGTGCCAGCTCACCCACAGGGGGCGCGAGGGAGCAGTACTTC
TRBV4-3,TRBJ2-2,-,-,CASSQEVLGVGELFF,TGCGCCAGCAGCCAAGAGGTCCTAGGGGTCGGGGAGCTGTTTTTT
TRBV6-5,TRBJ2-7,TRBD2,-,CASSLRLAGGHEQYF,TGTGCCAGCAGCCTAAGACTAGCGGGGGGCCACGAGCAGTACTTC
TRBV27,TRBJ2-1,-,once,CASIKLWGIGSNEQFF,TGTGCCAGCATTAAACTTTGGGGAATAGGGAGCAATGAGCAGTTCTTC
TRBV5-1,TRBJ2-7,-,-,CASSPQNSYEQYF,TGCGCCAGCAGCCCCCAAAACTCCTACGAGCAGTACTTC
TRBV5-1,TRBJ1-5,-,-,CASSLSGDNQPQHF,TGCGCCAGCAGCTTGTCAGGGGACAATCAGCCCCAGCATTTT
TRBV6-6,TRBJ2-4,TRBD1,-,CASSYLDRADIQYF,TGTGCCAGCAGTTACTTAGACAGGGCGGACATTCAGTACTTC
TRBV6-5,TRBJ2-7,-,once,CASSYSGGAPYEQYF,TGTGCCAGCAGTTACTCGGGGGGTGCCCCCTACGAGCAGTACTTC
TRBV15,TRBJ1-6,-,-,CATSRVEGGNSPLHF,TGTGCCACCAGCAGAGTTGAGGGGGGGAATTCACCCCTCCACTTT
TRBV13,TRBJ2-7,TRBD1,-,CASSLTGETGEQYF,TGTGCCAGCAGCTTAACAGGGGAGACGGGCGAGCAGTACTTC
TRBV5-1,TRBJ2-5,-,-,CASSLAGTQETQYF,TGCGCCAGCAGCTTGGCCGGGACACAAGAGACCCAGTACTTC
TRBV18,TRBJ1-2,-,-,CASSPDRQIGYTF,TGTGCCAGCTCACCGGACAGACAAATTGGCTACACCTTC
TRBV13,TRBJ1-3,TRBD1,once,CASSSNLDGTEDGNTIYF,TGTGCCAGCAGCTCCAACCTTGACGGGACAGAGGATGGAAACACCATATATTTT
TRBV7-9,TRBJ2-7,-,once,CASSPPRRDSPYEQYF,TGTGCCAGCAGCCCTCCCAGGAGAGACAGCCCCTACGAGCAGTACTTC
TRBV5-4,TRBJ1-1,-,-,CASSFGQYGYTEAFF,TGTGCCAGCAGCTTCGGACAGTACGGGTACACTGAAGCTTTCTTT
TRBV27,TRBJ1-2,TRBD1,-,CASSLGTGGIGYTF,TGTGCCAGCAGTTTAGGGACAGGGGGAATTGGCTACACCTTC
TRBV7-9,TRBJ1-3,-,-,CASSLEGPAGNTIYF,TGTGCCAGCAGCTTGGAGGGGCCGGCTGGAAACACCATATATTTT
TRBV2,TRBJ2-7,TRBD1,-,CASSQGQVTSYEQYF,TGTGCCAGCAGCCAGGGACAGGTGACTTCCTACGAGCAGTACTTC